This entry lists 13 T cell receptor beta chains sequenced from one sample in a study of cytomegalovirus exposure and HLA in healthy donors. The PCR employed 60 Vbeta primers together with 13 Jbeta primers. The protocol was immunoSEQ multiplex PCR, while the TCRdb copy is restricted to in-frame clones and leaves out a portion. Seen here are about 160,000 clones, about 65% observed once, and the top ten hold approximately 3%. Sequencing was performed on PBMCs. These receptors came from a woman aged 25 to 39 in good health and CMV-seronegative.

The chain carries TRBV5-1 and TRBJ2-1; 9 nucleotides agree with TRBD1. V shed 2 bases, J shed 6 bases, and the junction held 6 bases outside the gene matches. The CDR3 totals 15 residues. Germline CDR1 is SGHRS and CDR2 is YFSETQ. The CDR3 loop reads CASSFQRTGVNEQFF. For the CDR3, the DNA is TGCGCCAGCAGCTTTCAGCGGACAGGGGTCAATGAGCAGTTCTTC.

The V and J genes are TRBV29-1 and TRBJ2-1; 8 bases line up with TRBD1. V shed 5 bases and J 3 bases; nucleotides not matched to a gene: 3. Germline lookup yields CDR1 SQVTM and CDR2 ANQGSEA. CDR3 length equals 13 residues. CDR3 in DNA: TGCAGCGTTCTCGACAGGGGCTACAATGAGCAGTTCTTC. Translation gives CSVLDRGYNEQFF.

In regard to this clone: A junction end diverges from the germline sequence, so it may reflect a read error. The V gene is TRBV2, the J gene TRBJ2-7; 9 bases are a match to TRBD2. The CDR3 covers 17 residues. CDR1 is SNHLY and CDR2 is FYNNEI in the germline V gene. The CDR3 DNA reads TGTGCCAGCAGAGTAGCGGGGGCTCAGGGGGACCCCTACGAGCAGTGCTTC. This translates into CASRVAGAQGDPYEQCF.

This clone has only a few counts. The chain uses TRBV2 and TRBJ2-5; 8 bases fit TRBD1. This CDR3 spans 13 amino acids. Germline values: CDR1 SNHLY, CDR2 FYNNEI. J lost 5 bases, V lost 6 bases, and 5 bases had no gene match. The CDR3 bases are TGTGCCAGCAGGGTAGACAGGGGTGAGACCCAGTACTTC. This codes for CASRVDRGETQYF.

This clone turned up a few times. The chain has TRBV5-1 and TRBJ1-2; 7 bases agree with TRBD1. This CDR3 has 15 residues. CDR1 SGHRS and CDR2 YFSETQ come from the germline V gene. V was pared by 0 bases and J by 2 bases, with 4 bases of the junction left unmatched. The CDR3 loop is CASSLGDSSNYGYTF. The CDR3 DNA sequence: TGCGCCAGCAGCTTGGGGGACAGTTCCAACTATGGCTACACCTTC.

The J gene is TRBJ1-2, the V gene TRBV9; 8 bases map to TRBD1. This CDR3 has 16 amino acids. The germline CDR1 and CDR2 sequences are SGDLS and YYNGEE. V gave up 3 bases and J gave up 0 bases; unmatched junction bases: 7. The CDR3 DNA reads TGTGCCAGCAGCGGAAACAACAGGGGGACTAACTATGGCTACACCTTC. It encodes CASSGNNRGTNYGYTF.

The chain uses TRBV4-1 and TRBJ2-7; the match to TRBD1 covers 9 bases. The CDR3 has 15 residues. V gave up 3 bases and J gave up 2 bases; unmatched junction bases: 5. CDR1 and CDR2 from the germline V gene are MGHRA and YSYEKL. The CDR3 sequence: CASSHPGTGTYEQYF. The CDR3 nucleotides read TGCGCCAGCAGCCACCCCGGGACAGGGACCTACGAGCAGTACTTC.

The rearrangement joins TRBV7-2 to TRBJ1-4; possibly TRBD1 for D (5 bases). V gave up 10 bases and J gave up 8 bases, with 11 bases separating them. In germline, CDR1 is SGHTA, CDR2 FQGNSA. The CDR3 loop spans 11 amino acids. The CDR3 DNA sequence: TGTGCCACCACGGGGGGGGAAAAACTGTTTTTT. As protein: CATTGGEKLFF. The full variable domain, rest sourced from reference TRBV7-2 and TRBJ1-4, is GAGVSQSPSNKVTEKGKDVELRCDPISGHTALYWYRQSLGQGLEFLIYFQGNSAPDKSGLPSDRFSAERTGGSVSTLTIQRTQQEDSAVYLCATTGGEKLFFGSGTQLSVL.

The chain is built from TRBV30 and TRBJ1-6; D may be TRBD1 (5 bases). Trimming left V 2 bases short and J 7 bases short, with 15 bases between. The CDR3 has 15 residues. The germline V gene has CDR1 GTSNPN and CDR2 SVGIG (reference sequence). Written as DNA, the CDR3 is TGTGCCTGGAGTTCCGGGACGGGGGGGAATTCACCCCTCCACTTT. Its protein is CAWSSGTGGNSPLHF.

The chain is built from TRBV7-6 and TRBJ2-7; 8 positions match TRBD1. CDR3 length: 15 residues. Germline V gives CDR1 SGHVS, CDR2 FNYEAQ. J lost 0 bases, V lost 1 base, and 2 bases had no gene match. The CDR3 DNA reads TGTGCCAGCAGCTTAGGGACAGGGAGCTCCTACGAGCAGTACTTC. Translated, it gives CASSLGTGSSYEQYF.

V and J are TRBV4-1 and TRBJ1-6; TRBD1 is a possible D gene (5 bases). The CDR3 is 16 residues long. In germline, CDR1 is MGHRA, CDR2 YSYEKL. The V and J ends lost 4 bases and 7 bases respectively, with 17 bases between them. CDR3 amino acids: CASSPRARLTNSPLHF. CDR3 bases: TGCGCCAGCAGCCCCAGGGCCAGACTGACGAATTCACCCCTCCACTTT.

The chain recombines TRBV10-2 with TRBJ1-4; perhaps TRBD1 as D (5 bases). There are 14 residues in the CDR3. CDR1 and CDR2 from the germline V gene are WSHSY and SAAADI. Trimming took 4 bases from V and 8 from J, leaving 14 bases between them. The CDR3 region is CASSGGTAPEKLFF. The DNA for the CDR3 is TGCGCCAGCAGTGGAGGGACTGCACCCGAAAAACTGTTTTTT.

The V call is TRBV10-3, the J call TRBJ2-7, with TRBD1 as a possible D gene (6 bases). The ends were cut back, 3 bases at V and 0 bases at J, with 9 bases in the middle. The CDR3 totals 14 residues. Looked up from germline, CDR1 is ENHRY and CDR2 is SYGVKD. The CDR3, as DNA: TGTGCCATCAGTGAAGGACAGTTCTCCTACGAGCAGTACTTC. This codes for CAISEGQFSYEQYF.